A single sample is the source of the 29 T cell receptor beta chains below, sequenced in a study of blood T cell repertoires in COVID-19. Profiled with immunoSEQ multiplex PCR; TCRdb holds only in-frame clones, not every one. Of about 43,000 clones detected, around 86% appear once; the ten largest clones hold 7.5% to 10%. Sequencing used peripheral blood. The origin of the receptors is a man aged 55 to 70 with active COVID-19.

This chain links TRBV12-5 with TRBJ2-1; 10 bases map to TRBD1. The CDR3 is made up of 16 amino acids. The V segment lost 0 bases and the J segment 4 bases; nucleotides outside the gene matches: 3. Germline loops: CDR1 LGHNT, CDR2 FRNRAP. As DNA, the CDR3 is TGTGCTAGTGGTTTGGTGGGACAGGGGAAATACAATGAGCAGTTCTTC. Amino acid sequence: CASGLVGQGKYNEQFF.

The chain recombines TRBV10-3 with TRBJ1-1; 8 bases match TRBD1. The length of the CDR3 is 13 residues. With V trimmed by 6 bases and J by 4 bases, 4 bases remained unmatched. Germline V gene lookup returns CDR1 ENHRY and CDR2 SYGVKD. In DNA, the CDR3 is TGTGCCATCAGGGGACAGGAAATCACTGAAGCTTTCTTT. The encoded protein is CAIRGQEITEAFF.

The count of this clone is one. The chain carries TRBV19 and TRBJ2-1, with TRBD2 identical over 7 bases. Germline V gives CDR1 LNHDA, CDR2 SQIVND (reference sequence). There are 15 residues in the CDR3. J gave up 6 bases and V 1 base, and 6 bases lay outside the gene matches. CDR3 bases: TGTGCCAGTAGTATAGGGGCGGGAGCAACCAATGAGCAGTTCTTC. Its translation: CASSIGAGATNEQFF. Supplemented by reference TRBV19 and TRBJ2-1, the full variable domain reads DGGITQSPKYLFRKEGQNVTLSCEQNLNHDAMYWYRQDPGQGLRLIYYSQIVNDFQKGDIAEGYSVSREKKESFPLTVTSAQKNPTAFYLCASSIGAGATNEQFFGPGTRLTVL.

The chain employs TRBV7-8 and TRBJ1-2; TRBD1 matches 9 bases. V trimming: 2 bases; J trimming: 4 bases; junction bases outside the gene matches: 5. Germline CDR1 reads SGHVS; CDR2 reads FQNEAQ. This CDR3 is built from 15 residues. CDR3 nucleotides: TGTGCCAGCAGCTTATTACAGGGGGCTGTCTATGGCTACACCTTC. It codes for CASSLLQGAVYGYTF. Complete variable domain (other parts from reference TRBV7-8 and TRBJ1-2): GAGVSQSPRYKVAKRGQDVALRCDPISGHVSLFWYQQALGQGPEFLTYFQNEAQLDKSGLPSDRFFAERPEGSVSTLKIQRTQQEDSAVYLCASSLLQGAVYGYTFGSGTRLTVV.

This sequence joins TRBV5-1 and TRBJ1-2; a possible D gene is TRBD1 (6 bases). The CDR3 has 15 amino acids. V was shortened by 0 bases and J by 0 bases, with 9 bases between the two germline ends. Germline lookup yields CDR1 SGHRS and CDR2 YFSETQ. The CDR3 sequence is CASSLETGANYGYTF. The CDR3 DNA sequence: TGCGCCAGCAGCTTGGAGACAGGAGCTAACTATGGCTACACCTTC.

This chain uses TRBV18 with TRBJ2-7; tentatively, D is TRBD1 (6 bases). The CDR3 sequence is 15 residues long. V lost 2 bases and J 3 bases, leaving 14 bases between the germline ends. Germline CDR1 is KGHSH and CDR2 is LQKENI. The CDR3 spells CASSPGAGQLYEQYF. CDR3 sequence (DNA): TGTGCCAGCTCACCAGGGGCTGGACAGCTCTACGAGCAGTACTTC.

The V gene is TRBV19, the J gene TRBJ2-1, with 15 bases aligning to TRBD2. Trimming at V came to 6 bases and at J to 7 bases, leaving 10 bases not matched to a gene. The CDR3 length is 17 residues. CDR1 is LNHDA and CDR2 is SQIVND in the germline V gene (reference sequence). In DNA, the CDR3 is TGTGCCAGTAGCAAAAGCACCGGGACTAGCGGGAGGAATGAGCAGTTCTTC. It codes for CASSKSTGTSGRNEQFF.

This clone was observed once. This chain links TRBV4-1 with TRBJ2-1, with D possibly TRBD1 on 5 matching bases. Trimming pared 4 bases from V and 10 bases from J, leaving 20 bases between. This CDR3 region has 15 residues. CDR1 and CDR2 from the germline V gene are MGHRA and YSYEKL. The CDR3 loop is CASSRQGNLGPEQFF. The CDR3 DNA is TGCGCCAGCAGCCGGCAGGGAAACCTGGGGCCCGAGCAGTTCTTC.

The V call is TRBV24-1, the J call TRBJ1-1, with D hard to call. CDR1 is KGHDR and CDR2 is SFDVKD in the germline V gene. V lost 9 bases to trimming and J lost 7 bases, with 17 bases between them. CDR3 length: 13 residues. The CDR3 DNA reads as TGTGCCACCCTGGTGGCGGTGAGGAATGAAGCTTTCTTT. Amino acid sequence: CATLVAVRNEAFF.

This chain uses TRBV2 with TRBJ1-5; D may be TRBD1 (6 bases). Germline CDR1 and CDR2: SNHLY and FYNNEI. Trimming took 7 bases from V and 3 from J, leaving 10 bases between them. This CDR3 has 13 amino acids. CDR3 residues: CASKGGYNQPQHF. The CDR3, as DNA: TGTGCCAGCAAGGGGGGGTACAATCAGCCCCAGCATTTT.

The J gene is TRBJ1-1, the V gene TRBV3-1 (or the pseudogene TRBV3-2); a possible D gene is TRBD1 (5 bases). This CDR3 comprises 14 residues. CDR1 is LGHDT and CDR2 is YNNKEL in the germline V gene (reference sequence). V lost 3 bases and J lost 0, with 8 bases in between. For the CDR3, the DNA is TGTGCCAGCAGCCAGGGACTTATGAACACTGAAGCTTTCTTT. Translation gives CASSQGLMNTEAFF.

This clone was seen more than once but under ten times. The chain combines TRBV4-2 with TRBJ2-7; 7 bases are shared with TRBD1. Germline CDR1 LGHNA, CDR2 YNFKEQ. Germline trimming cut 4 bases from V and 7 bases from J; bases unmatched to any gene: 7. CDR3 length equals 13 residues. For the CDR3, the DNA is TGTGCCAGCAGCCCTGACAGGGAAGGAGAGCAGTACTTC. This sequence encodes CASSPDREGEQYF.

To note about this clone: The junction departs from the called germline gene at one end, perhaps through a read error. The chain links TRBV5-1 to TRBJ1-1; no reliable D call. Germline CDR1 SGHRS, CDR2 YFSETQ. The CDR3 covers 16 residues. CDR3 protein: CASRLGGLSYFTEAFF. The CDR3 DNA sequence: TGCGCCAGCAGATTGGGAGGTCTCTCTTATTTCACTGAAGCTTTCTTT.

The J gene is TRBJ1-5, the V gene TRBV6-5; the match to TRBD1 covers 7 bases. The CDR3 is 16 residues long. Germline values: CDR1 MNHEY, CDR2 SVGAGI. The trim removed 0 bases at V and 0 bases at J, leaving 2 bases unmatched. The CDR3 DNA reads as TGTGCCAGCAGTTACTCCGGGACAGATAGCAATCAGCCCCAGCATTTT. Translating it yields CASSYSGTDSNQPQHF.

This clone was counted a few times. This rearrangement joins TRBV19 to TRBJ2-7; 9 bases are a match to TRBD1. V lost 3 bases and J lost 4; bases outside the gene matches: 7. The germline V gene encodes CDR1 LNHDA and CDR2 SQIVND (reference sequence). The CDR3 is made up of 15 amino acids. The CDR3 DNA is TGTGCCAGTAGTATTTCCGGGACAGGGTTGTACGAGCAGTACTTC. Its protein product is CASSISGTGLYEQYF.

The chain employs TRBV3-1 (or the pseudogene TRBV3-2) and TRBJ2-1, with 14 positions matching TRBD2. CDR3 length equals 20 residues. CDR1 is LGHDT, CDR2 YNNKEL, per germline (reference sequence). V was pared by 5 bases and J by 0 bases, with 12 bases of the junction left unmatched. CDR3 residues: CASSSGLAGAFSSSYNEQFF. The CDR3 DNA reads as TGTGCCAGCAGCTCGGGACTAGCGGGGGCCTTTTCGAGCTCCTACAATGAGCAGTTCTTC.

This chain links TRBV11-2 with TRBJ1-1; D may be TRBD1 (6 bases). The CDR3 length is 13 residues. Germline V lookup: CDR1 SGHAT, CDR2 FQNNGV. The V end was cut by 1 base, the J end by 8 bases, with 11 bases between. The CDR3 here is CASSLGQTGEAFF. CDR3 nucleotides: TGTGCCAGCAGCTTAGGCCAGACAGGAGAAGCTTTCTTT.

The chain links TRBV2 to TRBJ2-1, with D maybe TRBD2 (6 bases). Germline V gives CDR1 SNHLY, CDR2 FYNNEI. Trimming stripped 0 bases from V and 10 bases from J, with 16 bases between. The CDR3 is 15 amino acids. The CDR3 is CASSEARDSIDEQFF. CDR3 bases: TGTGCCAGCAGTGAAGCCAGGGACTCCATCGACGAGCAGTTCTTC.

This clone was seen just once. The rearrangement uses TRBV15 and TRBJ2-1; D perhaps matches TRBD2 (6 bases). The V gene lost 1 base and the J gene lost 6 bases, with 16 bases spanning the gap. Per the germline V gene, CDR1 is LNHNV and CDR2 is YYDKDF (reference sequence). CDR3 length: 16 amino acids. DNA of the CDR3: TGTGCCACCAGCAGAGGGGGGGACTCCCACGTCAATGAGCAGTTCTTC. It yields the protein CATSRGGDSHVNEQFF.

This clone was observed once. The chain couples TRBV3-1 (or the pseudogene TRBV3-2) to TRBJ2-1; possibly TRBD2 for D (5 bases). The V end lost 3 bases, the J end lost 10 bases, and 16 bases lay between the germline ends. Germline V CDR1 and CDR2: LGHDT, YNNKEL (reference sequence). This CDR3 has 14 residues. The CDR3 nucleotides are TGTGCCAGCAGCCAGCCCCCGCTAGCAAACGAGCAGTTCTTC. It yields the protein CASSQPPLANEQFF.

The CDR3 coding sequence is TGTGCCAGCAGCTTAGCAGGGGCGCAAAAACAGCCCCAGCATTTT. Protein: CASSLAGAQKQPQHF. The genes are TRBV7-2 and TRBJ1-5; TRBD1 is a possible D gene (5 bases). The CDR3 runs 15 residues. Germline CDR1 and CDR2: SGHTA and FQGNSA. V dropped 0 bases and J dropped 7 bases, with 13 bases sitting between them. Full variable domain (remainder filled in from reference TRBV7-2 and TRBJ1-5): GAGVSQSPSNKVTEKGKDVELRCDPISGHTALYWYRQSLGQGLEFLIYFQGNSAPDKSGLPSDRFSAERTGGSVSTLTIQRTQQEDSAVYLCASSLAGAQKQPQHFGDGTRLSIL.

This chain uses TRBV7-2 with TRBJ2-7, with unresolved D. The CDR3 runs to 11 residues. Germline values: CDR1 SGHTA, CDR2 FQGNSA. The V and J ends lost 6 bases and 2 bases respectively, with 5 bases between them. The CDR3 DNA follows: TGTGCCAGCAGTACTCCCTACGAGCAGTACTTC. Its protein is CASSTPYEQYF.

The chain is built from TRBV7-2 and TRBJ2-7, with TRBD1 matching over 9 bases. The CDR3 loop spans 14 amino acids. V was clipped by 5 bases and J by 2 bases; unmatched bases: 4. Germline loops: CDR1 SGHTA, CDR2 FQGNSA. CDR3 bases: TGTGCCAGCAGCCGGAGGGACAGGGCCTACGAGCAGTACTTC. Translation gives CASSRRDRAYEQYF.

The chain recombines TRBV7-2 with TRBJ1-1; weak D call: TRBD1 (5 bases). This CDR3 contains 14 residues. V shed 4 bases and J shed 7 bases, with 16 bases lying between them. CDR1 is SGHTA and CDR2 is FQGNSA in the germline V gene. The CDR3 protein is CASSSMGPVYEAFF. The CDR3 coding sequence is TGTGCCAGCAGCTCCATGGGGCCGGTCTATGAAGCTTTCTTT.

This sequence joins TRBV5-4 and TRBJ2-7; 9 bases fit TRBD2. V shed 4 bases and J 3 bases; nucleotides not matched to a gene: 11. The CDR3 is made up of 16 amino acids. The germline V gene has CDR1 SGHNT and CDR2 YYREEE (reference sequence). The CDR3 loop reads CASSVPGTSSFYEQYF. As DNA, the CDR3 is TGTGCCAGCAGCGTTCCCGGGACTAGCTCTTTCTACGAGCAGTACTTC.

The chain carries TRBV28 and TRBJ2-3; D is unclear. From germline, CDR1 is MDHEN and CDR2 SYDVKM. Between the trimmed V and J ends, which lost 1 base and 6 bases, there was a span of 8 bases. The CDR3 sequence is 13 residues long. CDR3 amino acids: CASSLSQKDTQYF. The CDR3 region has the DNA TGTGCCAGCAGTTTATCCCAGAAGGATACGCAGTATTTT. Filled out from reference TRBV28 and TRBJ2-3, the complete variable domain reads DVKVTQSSRYLVKRTGEKVFLECVQDMDHENMFWYRQDPGLGLRLIYFSYDVKMKEKGDIPEGYSVSREKKERFSLILESASTNQTSMYLCASSLSQKDTQYFGPGTRLTVL.

The chain combines TRBV7-9 with TRBJ2-7; D not certain. CDR1 and CDR2 from the germline V gene are SEHNR and FQNEAQ (reference sequence). This CDR3 spans 12 amino acids. Trimming removed 1 base from V and 6 bases from J, with 7 bases in between. The CDR3 DNA reads TGTGCCAGCAGCTTAGGGTACGGCGAGCAGTACTTC. It translates to CASSLGYGEQYF. The variable domain in full, with the rest retrieved from reference TRBV7-9 and TRBJ2-7, is DTGVSQNPRHKITKRGQNVTFRCDPISEHNRLYWYRQTLGQGPEFLTYFQNEAQLEKSRLLSDRFSAERPKGSFSTLEIQRTEQGDSAMYLCASSLGYGEQYFGPGTRLTVT.

This chain joins TRBV9 and TRBJ2-3; no firm D call. There are 15 residues in the CDR3. Germline values: CDR1 SGDLS, CDR2 YYNGEE. The V gene lost 0 bases and the J gene lost 0 bases, with 8 bases spanning the gap. CDR3 in DNA: TGTGCCAGCAGCGTAGACAGCCCTAGCACAGATACGCAGTATTTT. Its translation: CASSVDSPSTDTQYF.

The chain couples TRBV7-3 to TRBJ2-1, with D perhaps TRBD1 (6 bases). CDR3 length: 12 amino acids. Trimming stripped 6 bases from V and 13 bases from J, with 16 bases between. The germline V gene has CDR1 SGHTA and CDR2 FQGTGA. CDR3 nucleotides: TGTGCCAGCAGTTCTGGACAGCCCCCCCAGTTCTTC. This gives the protein CASSSGQPPQFF.